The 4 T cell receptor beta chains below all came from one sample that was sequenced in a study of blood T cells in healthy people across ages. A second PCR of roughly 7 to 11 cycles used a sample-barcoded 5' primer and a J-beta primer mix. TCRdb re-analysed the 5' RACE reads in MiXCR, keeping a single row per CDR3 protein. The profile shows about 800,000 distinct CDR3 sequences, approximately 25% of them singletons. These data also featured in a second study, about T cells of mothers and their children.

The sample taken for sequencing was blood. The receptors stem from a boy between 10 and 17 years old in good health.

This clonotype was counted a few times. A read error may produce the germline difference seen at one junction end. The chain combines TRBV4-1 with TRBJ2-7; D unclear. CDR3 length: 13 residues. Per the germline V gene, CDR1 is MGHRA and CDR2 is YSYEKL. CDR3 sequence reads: CACSHSGSYEQYF. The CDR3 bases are TGCGCCTGCAGCCACTCAGGAAGCTACGAGCAGTACTTC.

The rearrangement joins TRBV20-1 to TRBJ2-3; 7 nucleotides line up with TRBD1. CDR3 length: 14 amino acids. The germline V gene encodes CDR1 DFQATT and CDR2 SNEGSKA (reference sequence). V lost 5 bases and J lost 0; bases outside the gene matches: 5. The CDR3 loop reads CSAAGTDSTDTQYF. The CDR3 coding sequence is TGCAGTGCTGCCGGGACAGACAGCACAGATACGCAGTATTTT.

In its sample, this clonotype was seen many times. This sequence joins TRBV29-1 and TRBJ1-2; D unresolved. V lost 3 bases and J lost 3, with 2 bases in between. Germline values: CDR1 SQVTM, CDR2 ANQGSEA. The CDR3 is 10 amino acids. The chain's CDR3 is CSVDDYGYTF. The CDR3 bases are TGCAGCGTTGATGACTATGGCTACACCTTC.

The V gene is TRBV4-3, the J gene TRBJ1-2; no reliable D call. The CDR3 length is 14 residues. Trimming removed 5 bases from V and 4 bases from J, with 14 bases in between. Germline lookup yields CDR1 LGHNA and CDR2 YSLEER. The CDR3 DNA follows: TGCGCCAGCAGCTCACGGGGAGTCGGCTATGGCTACACCTTC. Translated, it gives CASSSRGVGYGYTF.